These 14 T cell receptor beta chains were sequenced from one sample in a study of shared clonotypes between healthy human individuals. Positive CCR7 selection of CD45RO-negative cells yielded the naive CD8 cells, and terminally differentiated effector memory CD45RA+ cells were excluded. Libraries were prepared by immunoSEQ multiplex PCR; TCRdb keeps only in-frame clonotypes and omits some of them. The repertoire consists of roughly 770,000 clones, with 90% to 97% occurring once and the leading ten covering less than 0.25%. The sequenced sample consisted of naive CD8+ T cells sorted from blood. Receptors originate from a young man in good health.

The V call is TRBV28, the J call TRBJ1-3; 8 nucleotides align to TRBD1. V trimming: 5 bases; J trimming: 8 bases; junction bases outside the gene matches: 8. The CDR3 length is 14 residues. Germline CDR1 and CDR2: MDHEN and SYDVKM. The CDR3 spells CASSLSGGDDTIYF. CDR3 bases: TGTGCCAGCAGTCTCTCAGGGGGCGACGACACCATATATTTT.

The rearrangement links TRBV7-9 to TRBJ2-5, with 11 bases aligning to TRBD1. The germline CDR1 and CDR2 sequences are SEHNR and FQNEAQ (reference sequence). Trimming cost V 3 bases and J 4 bases; bases outside gene matches: 4. This CDR3 is built from 15 residues. CDR3 in amino acids: CASSLVGTGGETQYF. The CDR3 DNA reads as TGTGCCAGCAGCTTGGTAGGGACAGGGGGAGAGACCCAGTACTTC.

The gene calls are TRBV7-9 and TRBJ2-2; weak D call: TRBD1 (5 bases). The V gene lost 5 bases and the J gene lost 6 bases, with 19 bases spanning the gap. CDR3 length: 16 amino acids. CDR1 and CDR2 (germline): SEHNR, FQNEAQ (reference sequence). The CDR3 here is CASSPQDPSGSGELFF. In DNA, the CDR3 is TGTGCCAGCAGCCCACAGGACCCGTCGGGTTCCGGGGAGCTGTTTTTT.

The rearrangement uses TRBV5-4 and TRBJ2-1, with 7 bases identical to TRBD2. The junction had 10 bases not matched to a gene; V was cut back by 3 bases and J by 1 base. Germline CDR1 SGHNT, CDR2 YYREEE (reference sequence). CDR3 length: 17 amino acids. The CDR3 region has the DNA TGTGCCAGCAGCTACTTTTTGCTAGCGGCTTCCTACAATGAGCAGTTCTTC. Its translation: CASSYFLLAASYNEQFF.

The chain has TRBV7-6 and TRBJ2-7; D possibly corresponds to TRBD2 (5 bases). Trimming took 5 bases from V and 3 from J, leaving 8 bases between them. CDR3 length: 12 residues. Germline V gene sequence: CDR1 SGHVS, CDR2 FNYEAQ. DNA for the CDR3: TGTGCCAGCAGCGAAGAGGGCTACGAGCAGTACTTC. Its protein is CASSEEGYEQYF. The full variable domain, in which reference TRBV7-6 and TRBJ2-7 provide the parts outside the CDR3, is GAGVSQSPRYKVTKRGQDVALRCDPISGHVSLYWYRQALGQGPEFLTYFNYEAQQDKSGLPNDRFSAERPEGSISTLTIQRTEQRDSAMYRCASSEEGYEQYFGPGTRLTVT.

V usage is TRBV7-9 and J usage is TRBJ2-7; D call uncertain. The CDR3 totals 14 residues. The V and J ends lost 5 bases and 5 bases respectively, with 16 bases between them. Germline lookup yields CDR1 SEHNR and CDR2 FQNEAQ (reference sequence). DNA for the CDR3: TGTGCCAGCAGCCCCATCCTTTCCGCGGACGAGCAGTACTTC. This codes for CASSPILSADEQYF.

On this clone: Additional DNA sequences in this sample encode the identical CDR3. The chain couples TRBV4-1 to TRBJ2-7, with TRBD2 matching over 11 bases. V lost 1 base to trimming and J lost 1 base; unmatched junction nucleotides: 0. CDR3 size: 15 residues. Per germline, CDR1 MGHRA and CDR2 YSYEKL. CDR3 sequence: CASSQGLAGSYEQYF. Written as DNA, the CDR3 is TGCGCCAGCAGCCAAGGACTAGCGGGATCCTACGAGCAGTACTTC.

The V call is TRBV6-5, the J call TRBJ2-1; TRBD1 is a possible D gene (6 bases). The CDR3 is 16 amino acids. Germline values: CDR1 MNHEY, CDR2 SVGAGI. V shed 4 bases and J shed 5 bases, with 18 bases lying between them. The CDR3 is CASSSLGAFSNNEQFF. The CDR3 DNA reads as TGTGCCAGCAGTTCCCTGGGGGCGTTTTCTAACAATGAGCAGTTCTTC.

This clone was observed a handful of times. J is TRBJ1-1 and V is TRBV5-4; TRBD1 aligns across 8 bases. Germline assignment: CDR1 SGHNT and CDR2 YYREEE (reference sequence). Losses at the gene ends were 4 bases for V and 4 bases for J; bases not matched to a gene: 9. The CDR3 covers 15 residues. Here the CDR3 DNA reads TGTGCCAGCAGCCCCAGGGGGCGTTCTCCCACTGAAGCTTTCTTT. Translation gives CASSPRGRSPTEAFF.

This sequence joins TRBV25-1 and TRBJ2-1; no definite D call. The V gene lost 2 bases and the J gene lost 4 bases, with 9 bases spanning the gap. The germline CDR1 and CDR2 sequences are MGHDK and SYGVNS. The CDR3 is 14 residues long. CDR3 in DNA: TGTGCCAGCAGTGAAACCCCATTTTACAATGAGCAGTTCTTC. Encoded protein: CASSETPFYNEQFF.

The genes are TRBV25-1 and TRBJ2-1; no firm D call. V lost 3 bases and J 9 bases, leaving 3 bases between the germline ends. Germline CDR1 is MGHDK and CDR2 is SYGVNS. The CDR3 extends over 10 amino acids. The CDR3 loop is CASSEGEQFF. The CDR3 region has the DNA TGTGCCAGCAGTGAGGGTGAGCAGTTCTTC. Looking up the rest from reference TRBV25-1 and TRBJ2-1 gives the full variable domain: EADIYQTPRYLVIGTGKKITLECSQTMGHDKMYWYQQDPGMELHLIHYSYGVNSTEKGDLSSESTVSRIRTEHFPLTLESARPSHTSQYLCASSEGEQFFGPGTRLTVL.

The chain is built from TRBV6-1 and TRBJ1-5; D is perhaps TRBD1 (6 bases). Germline assignment: CDR1 MNHNS and CDR2 SASEGT. Between the trimmed V and J ends, which lost 7 bases and 5 bases, there was a span of 18 bases. The CDR3 loop spans 15 amino acids. For the CDR3, the DNA is TGTGCCAGCACCAGAACAGGGTATTCCGATCAGCCCCAGCATTTT. Amino acid sequence: CASTRTGYSDQPQHF.

This clone was found once. V usage is TRBV18 and J usage is TRBJ2-1; 8 positions agree with TRBD1. The CDR3 contains 15 residues. CDR1 KGHSH and CDR2 LQKENI come from the germline V gene. The J segment lost 3 bases and the V segment lost 4 bases, leaving 5 bases of the junction unmatched. CDR3 sequence: CASSQPGQDYNEQFF. CDR3 sequence (DNA): TGTGCCAGCTCACAACCGGGACAGGACTACAATGAGCAGTTCTTC.

V and J are TRBV11-2 and TRBJ1-1; no clear D gene. CDR3 length equals 16 residues. CDR1 SGHAT and CDR2 FQNNGV come from the germline V gene. Trimming left V 4 bases short and J 1 base short, with 16 bases between. CDR3 in amino acids: CASSSKGLDRNTEAFF. CDR3 in DNA: TGTGCCAGCAGCTCAAAAGGTTTGGATCGGAACACTGAAGCTTTCTTT.